These 8 T cell receptor beta chains came from one sample sequenced in a study of patients and donors after allogeneic stem cell transplantation. Via MiXCR, TCRdb re-called the RT-PCR reads, giving one row per CDR3 protein. The profile shows roughly 960,000 distinct CDR3 sequences, roughly 18% of them singletons. The sample consisted of blood, either unsorted or a sorted T cell fraction (not recorded which). These TCRs come from a human donor who was either an allogeneic HSCT recipient or a stem cell or donor lymphocyte infusion donor (not recorded which). It is not recorded whose cells these are; they may come from a transplant donor.

In this sample, this clonotype turned up a few times. The rearrangement uses TRBV2 and TRBJ1-2; perhaps TRBD1 as D (5 bases). The CDR3 spans 15 residues. V was shortened by 1 base and J by 2 bases, with 11 bases between the two germline ends. The germline V gene encodes CDR1 SNHLY and CDR2 FYNNEI. CDR3 protein: CASSEEIGGNYGYTF. CDR3 nucleotide sequence: TGTGCCAGCAGTGAAGAAATTGGGGGGAACTATGGCTACACCTTC.

The gene calls are TRBV18 and TRBJ2-5; 9 bases are shared with TRBD2. CDR1 is KGHSH, CDR2 LQKENI, per germline. The CDR3 is made up of 18 amino acids. V was pared by 2 bases and J by 4 bases, with 14 bases of the junction left unmatched. CDR3 in DNA: TGTGCCAGCTCACCATTATCGGGACCAGCGGGGGGCCCAGAGACCCAGTACTTC. This codes for CASSPLSGPAGGPETQYF.

This clonotype has just a few counts. V is TRBV6-5 and J is TRBJ2-7, with 7 positions matching TRBD1. Trimming cost V 4 bases and J 2 bases; bases outside gene matches: 8. Germline CDR1 MNHEY, CDR2 SVGAGI. The CDR3 runs to 15 residues. For the CDR3, the DNA is TGTGCCAGCAGTTCGGGACAGACGGAGACCTACGAGCAGTACTTC. Translation gives CASSSGQTETYEQYF.

The rearrangement links TRBV30 to TRBJ1-1, with 7 bases that match TRBD1. The CDR3 covers 15 residues. Trimming removed 1 base from V and 3 bases from J; junction bases left unmatched: 8. Germline V gene data show CDR1 as GTSNPN and CDR2 as SVGIG (reference sequence). The chain's CDR3 is CAWSEPGQPYTEAFF. The CDR3 DNA reads as TGTGCCTGGAGTGAACCGGGACAGCCATACACTGAAGCTTTCTTT.

The gene calls are TRBV4-1 and TRBJ1-1; a weak D match, TRBD1 (6 bases). The germline CDR1 and CDR2 sequences are MGHRA and YSYEKL. This CDR3 has 15 residues. V was clipped by 0 bases and J by 3 bases, with 11 bases between them. CDR3 protein: CASSQEWGLDTEAFF. DNA for the CDR3: TGCGCCAGCAGCCAAGAATGGGGGCTGGACACTGAAGCTTTCTTT.

This clonotype was detected ten times or more. The V call is TRBV6-5, the J call TRBJ1-2; 7 bases are a match to TRBD1. CDR1 is MNHEY, CDR2 SVGAGI, per germline. V shed 6 bases, J shed 5 bases, and the junction held 3 bases outside the gene matches. This CDR3 is built from 12 residues. This CDR3 is CASRTGEYGYTF. The DNA of the CDR3 is TGTGCCAGCAGAACAGGGGAATATGGCTACACCTTC.

CDR3 in amino acids: CASSSGGLAIENNEQFF. For the CDR3, the DNA is TGTGCCAGCAGCTCCGGGGGACTAGCGATCGAAAACAATGAGCAGTTCTTC. The chain is built from TRBV9 and TRBJ2-1; 10 positions agree with TRBD2. Germline trimming cut 4 bases from V and 5 bases from J; bases unmatched to any gene: 12. Looked up from germline, CDR1 is SGDLS and CDR2 is YYNGEE. The CDR3 length is 17 residues.

The table lists this clonotype with a few counts. This chain connects TRBV24-1 to TRBJ2-5; TRBD1 might be the D (5 bases). CDR1 and CDR2 from the germline V gene are KGHDR and SFDVKD. CDR3 size: 15 residues. Trimming took 3 bases from V and 1 from J, leaving 11 bases between them. CDR3 sequence (DNA): TGTGCCACCAGTGATACCGACAGTTTCCAAGAGACCCAGTACTTC. Its protein product is CATSDTDSFQETQYF.